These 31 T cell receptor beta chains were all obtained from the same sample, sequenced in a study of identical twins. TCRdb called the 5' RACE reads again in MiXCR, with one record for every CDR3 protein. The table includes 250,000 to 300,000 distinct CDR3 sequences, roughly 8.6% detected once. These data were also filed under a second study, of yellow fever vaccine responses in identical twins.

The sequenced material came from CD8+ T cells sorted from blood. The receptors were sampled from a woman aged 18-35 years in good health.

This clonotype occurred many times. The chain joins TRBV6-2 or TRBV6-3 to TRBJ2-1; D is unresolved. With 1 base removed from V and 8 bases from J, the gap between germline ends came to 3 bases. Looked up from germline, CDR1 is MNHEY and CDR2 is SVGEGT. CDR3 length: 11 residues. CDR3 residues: CASSYFDEQFF. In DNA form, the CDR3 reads TGTGCCAGCAGTTACTTCGATGAGCAGTTCTTC.

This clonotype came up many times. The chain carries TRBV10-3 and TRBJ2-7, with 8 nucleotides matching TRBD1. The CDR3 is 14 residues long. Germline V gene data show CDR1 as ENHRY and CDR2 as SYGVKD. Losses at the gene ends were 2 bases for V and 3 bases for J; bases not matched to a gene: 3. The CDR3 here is CAISEGTGNYEQYF. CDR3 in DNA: TGTGCCATCAGTGAGGGGACAGGTAACTACGAGCAGTACTTC.

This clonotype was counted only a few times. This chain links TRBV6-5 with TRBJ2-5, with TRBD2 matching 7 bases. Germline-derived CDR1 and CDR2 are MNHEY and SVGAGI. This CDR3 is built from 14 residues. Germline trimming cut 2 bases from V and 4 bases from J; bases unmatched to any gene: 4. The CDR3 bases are TGTGCCAGCAGTTACGGCGGGAGAGGAGAGACCCAGTACTTC. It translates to CASSYGGRGETQYF.

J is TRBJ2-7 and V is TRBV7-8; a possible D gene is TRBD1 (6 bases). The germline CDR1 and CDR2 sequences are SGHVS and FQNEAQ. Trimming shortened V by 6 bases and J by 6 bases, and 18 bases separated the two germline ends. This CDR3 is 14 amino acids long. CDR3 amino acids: CASRNPRRGGEQYF. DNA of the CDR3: TGTGCCAGCAGAAACCCTCGCAGGGGCGGCGAGCAGTACTTC. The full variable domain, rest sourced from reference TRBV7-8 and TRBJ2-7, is GAGVSQSPRYKVAKRGQDVALRCDPISGHVSLFWYQQALGQGPEFLTYFQNEAQLDKSGLPSDRFFAERPEGSVSTLKIQRTQQEDSAVYLCASRNPRRGGEQYFGPGTRLTVT.

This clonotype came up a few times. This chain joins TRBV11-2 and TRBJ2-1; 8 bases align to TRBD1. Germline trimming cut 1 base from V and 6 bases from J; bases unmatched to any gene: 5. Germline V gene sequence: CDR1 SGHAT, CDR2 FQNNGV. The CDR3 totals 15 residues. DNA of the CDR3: TGTGCCAGCAGCTTAGCCCGGACAGGGTTCAATGAGCAGTTCTTC. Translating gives CASSLARTGFNEQFF.

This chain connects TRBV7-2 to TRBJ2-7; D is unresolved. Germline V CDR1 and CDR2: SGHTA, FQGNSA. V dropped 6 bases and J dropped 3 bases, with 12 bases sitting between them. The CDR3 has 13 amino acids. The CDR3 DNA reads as TGTGCCAGCAGTCCCACTCCGGTCTACGAGCAGTACTTC. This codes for CASSPTPVYEQYF.

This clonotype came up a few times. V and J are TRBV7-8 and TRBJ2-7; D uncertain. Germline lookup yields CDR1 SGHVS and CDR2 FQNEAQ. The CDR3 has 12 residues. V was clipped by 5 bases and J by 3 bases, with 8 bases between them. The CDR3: CASSHSGYEQYF. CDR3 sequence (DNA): TGTGCCAGCAGCCACTCCGGCTACGAGCAGTACTTC. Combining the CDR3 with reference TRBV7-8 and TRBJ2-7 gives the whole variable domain GAGVSQSPRYKVAKRGQDVALRCDPISGHVSLFWYQQALGQGPEFLTYFQNEAQLDKSGLPSDRFFAERPEGSVSTLKIQRTQQEDSAVYLCASSHSGYEQYFGPGTRLTVT.

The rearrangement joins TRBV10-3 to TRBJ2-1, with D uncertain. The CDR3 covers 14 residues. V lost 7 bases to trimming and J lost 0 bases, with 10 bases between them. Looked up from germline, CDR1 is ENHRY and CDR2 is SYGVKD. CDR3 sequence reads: CAITPGSSYNEQFF. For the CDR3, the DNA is TGTGCCATCACCCCGGGTAGCTCCTACAATGAGCAGTTCTTC.

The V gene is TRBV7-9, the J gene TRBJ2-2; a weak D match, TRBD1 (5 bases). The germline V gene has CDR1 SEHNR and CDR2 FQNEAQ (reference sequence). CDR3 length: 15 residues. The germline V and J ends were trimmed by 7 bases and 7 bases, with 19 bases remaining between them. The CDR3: CASTVVRAVVGELFF. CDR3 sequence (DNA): TGTGCCAGCACGGTGGTCAGGGCGGTAGTCGGGGAGCTGTTTTTT.

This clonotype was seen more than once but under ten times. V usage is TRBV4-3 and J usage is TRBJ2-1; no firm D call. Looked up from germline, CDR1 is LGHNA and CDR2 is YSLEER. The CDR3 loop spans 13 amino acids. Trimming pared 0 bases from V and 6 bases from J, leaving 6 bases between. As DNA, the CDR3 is TGCGCCAGCAGCCAAGACTTGCCCAATGAGCAGTTCTTC. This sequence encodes CASSQDLPNEQFF.

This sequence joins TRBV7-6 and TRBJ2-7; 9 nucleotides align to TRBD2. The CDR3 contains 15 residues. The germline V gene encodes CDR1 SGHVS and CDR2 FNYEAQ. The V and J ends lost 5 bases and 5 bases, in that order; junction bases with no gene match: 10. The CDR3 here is CASSPTSAGGNEQYF. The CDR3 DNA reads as TGTGCCAGCAGCCCGACCTCAGCGGGAGGAAACGAGCAGTACTTC.

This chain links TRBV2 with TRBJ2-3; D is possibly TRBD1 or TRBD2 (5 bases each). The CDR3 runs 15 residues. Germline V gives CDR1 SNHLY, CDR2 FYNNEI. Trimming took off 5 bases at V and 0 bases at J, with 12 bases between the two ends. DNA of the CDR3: TGTGCCAGCAGTCGGGACGACCCCAGCACAGATACGCAGTATTTT. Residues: CASSRDDPSTDTQYF.

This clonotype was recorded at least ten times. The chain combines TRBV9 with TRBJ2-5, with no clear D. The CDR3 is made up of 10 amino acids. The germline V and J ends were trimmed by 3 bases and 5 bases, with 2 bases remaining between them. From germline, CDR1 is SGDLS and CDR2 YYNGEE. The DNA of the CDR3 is TGTGCCAGCAGCGGGGAGACCCAGTACTTC. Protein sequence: CASSGETQYF.

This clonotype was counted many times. The DNA of the CDR3 is TGTGCCAGCAGTGAAATTGGGACCTCTAACACCGGGGAGCTGTTTTTT. Translating it yields CASSEIGTSNTGELFF. The chain couples TRBV6-4 to TRBJ2-2; D is tentatively TRBD1 or TRBD2 (5 bases each). Germline V gene sequence: CDR1 MRHNA, CDR2 SNTAGT. Trimming shortened V by 3 bases and J by 2 bases, and 13 bases separated the two germline ends. The CDR3 extends over 16 amino acids.

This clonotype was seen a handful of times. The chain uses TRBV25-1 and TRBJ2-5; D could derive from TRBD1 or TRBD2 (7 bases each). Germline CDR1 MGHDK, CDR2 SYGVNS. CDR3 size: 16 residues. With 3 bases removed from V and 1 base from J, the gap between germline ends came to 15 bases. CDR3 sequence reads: CASSDFGGTVQETQYF. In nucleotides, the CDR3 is TGTGCCAGCAGTGATTTCGGGGGGACAGTCCAAGAGACCCAGTACTTC.

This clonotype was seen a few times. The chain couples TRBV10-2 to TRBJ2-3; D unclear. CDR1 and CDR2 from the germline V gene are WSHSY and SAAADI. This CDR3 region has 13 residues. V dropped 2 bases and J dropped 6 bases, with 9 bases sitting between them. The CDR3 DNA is TGCGCCAGCAGTGAGGCCCTGACGGATACGCAGTATTTT. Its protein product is CASSEALTDTQYF.

CDR3 amino acids: CASSSKIQSSGNTIYF. In DNA form, the CDR3 reads TGCGCCAGCAGCTCAAAAATCCAGTCCTCTGGAAACACCATATATTTT. V gene TRBV5-1 combines with J gene TRBJ1-3; D is ambiguous. The CDR3 spans 16 residues. V was clipped by 3 bases and J by 0 bases, with 13 bases between them. CDR1 and CDR2 from the germline V gene are SGHRS and YFSETQ.

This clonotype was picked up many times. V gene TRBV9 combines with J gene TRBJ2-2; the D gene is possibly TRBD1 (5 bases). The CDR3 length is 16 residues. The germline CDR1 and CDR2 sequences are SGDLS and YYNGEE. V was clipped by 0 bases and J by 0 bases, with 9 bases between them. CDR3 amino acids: CASSVGTGANTGELFF. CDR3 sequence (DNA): TGTGCCAGCAGCGTAGGTACAGGAGCGAACACCGGGGAGCTGTTTTTT.

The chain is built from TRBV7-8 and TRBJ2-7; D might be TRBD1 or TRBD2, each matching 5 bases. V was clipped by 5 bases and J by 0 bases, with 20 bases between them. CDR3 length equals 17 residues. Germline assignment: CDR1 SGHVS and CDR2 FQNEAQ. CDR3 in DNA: TGTGCCAGCAGCCAGGGACCGAAGGGACCCCACTCCTACGAGCAGTACTTC. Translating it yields CASSQGPKGPHSYEQYF.

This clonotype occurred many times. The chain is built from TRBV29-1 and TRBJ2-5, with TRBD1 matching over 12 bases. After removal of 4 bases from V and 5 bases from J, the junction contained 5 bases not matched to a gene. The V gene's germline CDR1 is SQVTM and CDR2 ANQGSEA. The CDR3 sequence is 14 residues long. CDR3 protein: CSVGGQGALETQYF. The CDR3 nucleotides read TGCAGCGTTGGGGGACAGGGGGCGTTGGAGACCCAGTACTTC.

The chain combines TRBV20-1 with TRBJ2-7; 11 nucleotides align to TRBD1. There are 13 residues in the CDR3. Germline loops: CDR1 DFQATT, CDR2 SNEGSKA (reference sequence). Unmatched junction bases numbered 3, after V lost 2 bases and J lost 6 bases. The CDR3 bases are TGCAGTGCTAGACGGACAGGGGGCAGCGAGCAGTACTTC. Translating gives CSARRTGGSEQYF.

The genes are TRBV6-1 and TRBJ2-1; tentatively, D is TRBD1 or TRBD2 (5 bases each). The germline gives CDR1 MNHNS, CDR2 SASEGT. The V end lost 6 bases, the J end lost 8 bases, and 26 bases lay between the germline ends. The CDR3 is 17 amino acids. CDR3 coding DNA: TGTGCCAGCAGCCCCTCCCAGAGCCGGGACCGAAGTCATGAGCAGTTCTTC. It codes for CASSPSQSRDRSHEQFF.

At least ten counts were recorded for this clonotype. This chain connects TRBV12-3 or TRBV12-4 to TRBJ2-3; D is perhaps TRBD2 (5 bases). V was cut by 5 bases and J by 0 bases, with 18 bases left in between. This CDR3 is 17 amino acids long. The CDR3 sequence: CASSTLGGADSTDTQYF. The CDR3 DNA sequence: TGTGCCAGCAGTACCCTCGGTGGAGCGGATAGCACAGATACGCAGTATTTT.

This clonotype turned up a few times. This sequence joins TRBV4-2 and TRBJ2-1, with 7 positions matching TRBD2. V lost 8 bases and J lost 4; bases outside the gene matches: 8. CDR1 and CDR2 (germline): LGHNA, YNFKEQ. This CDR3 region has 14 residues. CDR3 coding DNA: TGTGCCAGCGGTGACGTCGGGGGGTACAATGAGCAGTTCTTC. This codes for CASGDVGGYNEQFF.

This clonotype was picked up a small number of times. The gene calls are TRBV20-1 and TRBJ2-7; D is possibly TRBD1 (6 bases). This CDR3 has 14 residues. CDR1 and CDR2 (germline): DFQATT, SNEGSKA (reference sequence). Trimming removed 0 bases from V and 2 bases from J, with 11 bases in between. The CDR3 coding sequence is TGCAGTGCTAGAGACTTACAGGGACCCTACGAGCAGTACTTC. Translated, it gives CSARDLQGPYEQYF.

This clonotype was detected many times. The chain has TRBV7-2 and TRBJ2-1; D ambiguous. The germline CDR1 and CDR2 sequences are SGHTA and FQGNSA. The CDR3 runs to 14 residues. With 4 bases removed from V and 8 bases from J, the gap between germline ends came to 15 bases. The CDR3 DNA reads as TGTGCCAGCAGCTATGGACCTAGAACGGATGAGCAGTTCTTC. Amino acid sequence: CASSYGPRTDEQFF.

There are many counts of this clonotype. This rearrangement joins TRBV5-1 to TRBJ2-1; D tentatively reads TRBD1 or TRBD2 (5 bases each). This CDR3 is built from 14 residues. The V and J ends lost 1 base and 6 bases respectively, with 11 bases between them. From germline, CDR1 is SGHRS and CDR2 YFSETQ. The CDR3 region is CASSLKRGLNEQFF. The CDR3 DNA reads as TGCGCCAGCAGCTTGAAGAGGGGTCTCAATGAGCAGTTCTTC. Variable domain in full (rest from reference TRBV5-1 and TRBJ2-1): KAGVTQTPRYLIKTRGQQVTLSCSPISGHRSVSWYQQTPGQGLQFLFEYFSETQRNKGNFPGRFSGRQFSNSRSEMNVSTLELGDSALYLCASSLKRGLNEQFFGPGTRLTVL.

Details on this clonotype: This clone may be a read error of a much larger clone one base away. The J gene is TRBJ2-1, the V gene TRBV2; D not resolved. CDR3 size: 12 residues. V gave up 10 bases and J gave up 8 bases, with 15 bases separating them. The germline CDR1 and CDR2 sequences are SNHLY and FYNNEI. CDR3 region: CATRPRRDEQFF. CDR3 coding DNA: TGTGCCACCAGGCCCCGTCGAGATGAGCAGTTCTTC.

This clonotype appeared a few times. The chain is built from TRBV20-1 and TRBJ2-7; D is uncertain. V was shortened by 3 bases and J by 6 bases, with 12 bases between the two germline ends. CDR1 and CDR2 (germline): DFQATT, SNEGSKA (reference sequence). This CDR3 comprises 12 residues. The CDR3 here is CSAREGMGEQYF. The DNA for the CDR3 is TGCAGTGCTAGGGAAGGGATGGGCGAGCAGTACTTC.

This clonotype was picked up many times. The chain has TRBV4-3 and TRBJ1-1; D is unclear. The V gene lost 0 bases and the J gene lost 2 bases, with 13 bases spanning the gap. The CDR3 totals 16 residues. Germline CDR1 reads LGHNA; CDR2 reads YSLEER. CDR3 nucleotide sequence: TGCGCCAGCAGCCAAGATCATGTATCTTTTAACACTGAAGCTTTCTTT. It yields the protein CASSQDHVSFNTEAFF.

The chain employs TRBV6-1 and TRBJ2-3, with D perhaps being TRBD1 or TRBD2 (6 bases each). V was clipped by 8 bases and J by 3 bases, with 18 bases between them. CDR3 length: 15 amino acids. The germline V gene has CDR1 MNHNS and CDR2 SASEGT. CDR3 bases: TGTGCCAGCCTCGACGGGGGCGCGTGGACAGATACGCAGTATTTT. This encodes CASLDGGAWTDTQYF.